The present T cell receptor (beta chain) was sequenced within a study of cytomegalovirus exposure and HLA in healthy donors. Notes on the study in general: Cytomegalovirus association was assigned to about 150 TCR beta chains.

Researchers ran the PCR with 60 Vbeta and 13 Jbeta primers. Clones were sequenced by immunoSEQ multiplex PCR, and TCRdb holds only the in-frame ones, with some missing. This sample carries about 100,000 clones, roughly three fifths of them seen once, and the ten largest clones take about 4.5%. This clone was seen a single time. Its antigen is unknown. CDR1 is SNHLY and CDR2 is FYNNEI in the germline V gene. The CDR3 has 16 residues. V was pared by 0 bases and J by 6 bases, with 6 bases of the junction left unmatched. This TCR came from a human donor in good health. The source material was PBMCs. The rearrangement links TRBV2 to TRBJ2-7, with 12 bases lining up with TRBD2. The DNA of the CDR3 is TGTGCCAGCAGTGAAGCTCGGCTAGCGGGAGGGGGCGAGCAGTACTTC. This sequence encodes CASSEARLAGGGEQYF.